Described below is a single TCR beta chain sequence and its context. This CDR3 region has 15 residues. V shed 4 bases and J 2 bases; nucleotides not matched to a gene: 4. The germline gives CDR1 KGHDR, CDR2 SFDVKD. The sample is drawn from a study of blood T cell repertoires in COVID-19. Study overall: Sites across the United States, Italy and Spain contributed samples from acute and convalescent COVID-19.

Original handling: Scientists estimated how many nucleated cells there were by amplifying reference gene primers. Assay: immunoSEQ multiplex PCR; the TCRdb copy retains only in-frame clones and omits some. For V, J and clone size, that table is used; D and trimming come from the DNA. The repertoire holds approximately 300,000 clones, with approximately 90% as singletons. Clinical history as reported by participants underpinned cohort assignment. A COVID-19 case was met by exposed participants within 2 weeks before study entry. The chain has TRBV24-1 and TRBJ1-2, with 9 nucleotides matching TRBD1. Source material: PBMCs or T cells enriched from blood (not recorded which). The clonotype was recovered from a woman aged 25-40 years who had been exposed to COVID-19. DNA for the CDR3: TGTGCCACCAGTGAGCCCGGGACAGGGAACTATGGCTACACCTTC. Translation gives CATSEPGTGNYGYTF.